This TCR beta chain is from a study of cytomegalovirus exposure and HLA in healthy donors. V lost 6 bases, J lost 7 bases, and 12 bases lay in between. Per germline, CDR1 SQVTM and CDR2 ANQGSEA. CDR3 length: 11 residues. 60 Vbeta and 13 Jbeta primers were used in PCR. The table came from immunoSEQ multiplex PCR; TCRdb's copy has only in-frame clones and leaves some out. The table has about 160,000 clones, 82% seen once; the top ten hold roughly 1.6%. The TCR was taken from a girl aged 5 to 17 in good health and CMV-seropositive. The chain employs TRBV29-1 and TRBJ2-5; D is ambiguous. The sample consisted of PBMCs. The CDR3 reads CSVGVGGTQYF. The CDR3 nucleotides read TGCAGCGTGGGCGTCGGTGGGACCCAGTACTTC.